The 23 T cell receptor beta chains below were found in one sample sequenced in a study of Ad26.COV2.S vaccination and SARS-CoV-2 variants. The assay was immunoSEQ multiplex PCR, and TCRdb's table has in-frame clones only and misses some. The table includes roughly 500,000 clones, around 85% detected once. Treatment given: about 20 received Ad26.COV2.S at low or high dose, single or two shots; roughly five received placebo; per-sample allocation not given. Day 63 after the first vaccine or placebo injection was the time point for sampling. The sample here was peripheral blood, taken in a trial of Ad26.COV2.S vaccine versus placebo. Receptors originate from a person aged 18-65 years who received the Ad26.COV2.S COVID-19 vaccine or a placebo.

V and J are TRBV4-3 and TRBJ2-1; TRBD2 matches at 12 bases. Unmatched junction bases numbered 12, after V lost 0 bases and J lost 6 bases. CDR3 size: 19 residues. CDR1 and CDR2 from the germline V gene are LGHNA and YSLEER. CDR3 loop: CASSQDLAGGRYRSNEQFF. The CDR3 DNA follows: TGCGCCAGCAGCCAAGATCTAGCGGGAGGGAGGTATCGGAGCAATGAGCAGTTCTTC.

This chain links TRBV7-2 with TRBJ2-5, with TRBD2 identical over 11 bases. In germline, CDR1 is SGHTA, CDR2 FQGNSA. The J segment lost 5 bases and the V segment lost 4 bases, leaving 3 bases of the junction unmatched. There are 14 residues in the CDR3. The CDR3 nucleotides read TGTGCCAGCAGCTCGTTAGCGGGAGGGGAGACCCAGTACTTC. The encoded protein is CASSSLAGGETQYF.

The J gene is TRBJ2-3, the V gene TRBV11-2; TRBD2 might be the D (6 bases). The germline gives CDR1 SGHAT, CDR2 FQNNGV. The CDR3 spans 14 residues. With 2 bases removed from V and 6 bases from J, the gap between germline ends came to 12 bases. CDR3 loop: CASSLHPGVDTQYF. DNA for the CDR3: TGTGCCAGCAGCTTACATCCGGGGGTCGATACGCAGTATTTT.

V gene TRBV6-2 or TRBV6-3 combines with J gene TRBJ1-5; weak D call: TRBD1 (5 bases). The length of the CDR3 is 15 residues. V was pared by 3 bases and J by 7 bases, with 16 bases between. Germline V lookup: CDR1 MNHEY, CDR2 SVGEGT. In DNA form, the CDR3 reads TGTGCCAGCAGTTATGTTCGGCAGGGAGAACAGCCCCAGCATTTT. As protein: CASSYVRQGEQPQHF.

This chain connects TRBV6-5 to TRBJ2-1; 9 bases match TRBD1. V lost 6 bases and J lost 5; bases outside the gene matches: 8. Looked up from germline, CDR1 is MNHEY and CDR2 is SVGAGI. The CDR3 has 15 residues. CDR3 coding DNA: TGTGCCAGCAGAATACAGGGGGCATTCCACAATGAGCAGTTCTTC. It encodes CASRIQGAFHNEQFF.

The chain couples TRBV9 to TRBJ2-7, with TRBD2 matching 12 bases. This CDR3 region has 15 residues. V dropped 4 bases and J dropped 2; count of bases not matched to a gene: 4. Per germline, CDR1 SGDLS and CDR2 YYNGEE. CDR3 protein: CASSPLAGGPYEQYF. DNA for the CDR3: TGTGCCAGCAGCCCACTAGCGGGAGGCCCCTACGAGCAGTACTTC.

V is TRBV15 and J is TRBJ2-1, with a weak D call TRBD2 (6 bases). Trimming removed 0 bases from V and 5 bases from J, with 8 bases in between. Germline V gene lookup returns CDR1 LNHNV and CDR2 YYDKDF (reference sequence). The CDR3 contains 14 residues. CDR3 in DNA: TGTGCCACCAGCAGAGAGGGACTTAACAATGAGCAGTTCTTC. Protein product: CATSREGLNNEQFF.

The CDR3 sequence is CASSQESRDSAETQYF. In nucleotides, the CDR3 is TGTGCCAGCAGCCAAGAGTCCCGGGACAGCGCAGAGACCCAGTACTTC. J is TRBJ2-5 and V is TRBV4-2, with 7 bases identical to TRBD1. Germline V CDR1 and CDR2: LGHNA, YNFKEQ. CDR3 length: 16 residues. Trimming cost V 0 bases and J 4 bases; bases outside gene matches: 8.

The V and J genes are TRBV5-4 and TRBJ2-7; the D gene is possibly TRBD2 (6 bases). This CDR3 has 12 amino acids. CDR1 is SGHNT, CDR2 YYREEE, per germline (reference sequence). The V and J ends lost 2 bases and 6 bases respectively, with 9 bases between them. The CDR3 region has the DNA TGTGCCAGCAGCTTTGGGGGAGGCGAGCAGTACTTC. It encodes CASSFGGGEQYF.

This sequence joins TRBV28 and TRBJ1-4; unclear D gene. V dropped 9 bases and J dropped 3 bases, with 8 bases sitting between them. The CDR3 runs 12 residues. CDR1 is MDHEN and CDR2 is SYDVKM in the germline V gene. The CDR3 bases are TGTGCCAGTAGACTGGCTAATGAAAAACTGTTTTTT. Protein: CASRLANEKLFF.

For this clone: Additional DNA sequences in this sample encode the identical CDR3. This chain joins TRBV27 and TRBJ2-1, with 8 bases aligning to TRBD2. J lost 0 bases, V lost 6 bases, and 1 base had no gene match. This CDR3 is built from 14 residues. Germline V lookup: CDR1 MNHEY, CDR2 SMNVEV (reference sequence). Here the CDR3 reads CASRSGSSYNEQFF. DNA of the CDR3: TGTGCCAGCAGAAGCGGGAGCTCCTACAATGAGCAGTTCTTC.

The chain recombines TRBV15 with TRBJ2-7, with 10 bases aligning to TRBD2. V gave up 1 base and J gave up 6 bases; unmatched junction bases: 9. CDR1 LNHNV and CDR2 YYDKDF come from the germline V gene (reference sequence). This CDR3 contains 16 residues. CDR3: CATSRVSGTSVGEQYF. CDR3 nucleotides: TGTGCCACCAGCAGAGTAAGCGGGACTAGCGTGGGCGAGCAGTACTTC.

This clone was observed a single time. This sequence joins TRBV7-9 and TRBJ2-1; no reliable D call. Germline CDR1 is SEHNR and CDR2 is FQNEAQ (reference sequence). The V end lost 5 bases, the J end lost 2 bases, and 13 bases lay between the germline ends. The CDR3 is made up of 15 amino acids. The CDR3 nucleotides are TGTGCCAGCAGCCTAGACTCTCTGACCTACAATGAGCAGTTCTTC. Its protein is CASSLDSLTYNEQFF.

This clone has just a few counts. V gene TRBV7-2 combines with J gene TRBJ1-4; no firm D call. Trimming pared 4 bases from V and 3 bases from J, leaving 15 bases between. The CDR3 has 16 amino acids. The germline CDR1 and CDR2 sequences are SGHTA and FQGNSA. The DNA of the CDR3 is TGTGCCAGCAGCTCAACAGTGGCAACAGCTAATGAAAAACTGTTTTTT. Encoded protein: CASSSTVATANEKLFF.

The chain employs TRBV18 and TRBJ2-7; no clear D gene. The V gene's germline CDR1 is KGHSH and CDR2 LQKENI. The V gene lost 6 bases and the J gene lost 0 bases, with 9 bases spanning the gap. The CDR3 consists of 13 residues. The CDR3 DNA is TGTGCCAGCTCCGACGGAGTCTCCTACGAGCAGTACTTC. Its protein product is CASSDGVSYEQYF.

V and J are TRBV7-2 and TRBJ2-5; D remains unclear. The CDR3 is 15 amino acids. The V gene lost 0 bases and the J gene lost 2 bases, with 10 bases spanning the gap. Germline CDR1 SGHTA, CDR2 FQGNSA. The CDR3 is CASSLAAATQETQYF. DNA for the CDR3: TGTGCCAGCAGCTTAGCGGCAGCTACTCAAGAGACCCAGTACTTC.

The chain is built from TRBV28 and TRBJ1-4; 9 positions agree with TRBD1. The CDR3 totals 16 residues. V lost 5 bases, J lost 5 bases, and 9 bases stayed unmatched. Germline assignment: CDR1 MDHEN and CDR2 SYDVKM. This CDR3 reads CASSTIWDRANEKLFF. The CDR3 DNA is TGTGCCAGCAGTACCATCTGGGACAGGGCGAATGAAAAACTGTTTTTT.

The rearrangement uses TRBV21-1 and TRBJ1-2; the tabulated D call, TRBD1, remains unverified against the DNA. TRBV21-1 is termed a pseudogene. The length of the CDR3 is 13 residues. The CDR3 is CASKSTGSFGYTF. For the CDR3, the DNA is TGTGCCAGCAAAAGTACAGGGTCCTTCGGCTACACCTTC.

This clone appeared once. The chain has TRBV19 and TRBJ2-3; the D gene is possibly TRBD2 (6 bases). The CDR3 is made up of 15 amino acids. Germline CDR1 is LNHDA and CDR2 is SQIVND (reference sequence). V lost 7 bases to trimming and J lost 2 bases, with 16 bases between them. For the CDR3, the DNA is TGTGCCAGTAAGGTTGGTAGCGGTGACACAGATACGCAGTATTTT. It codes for CASKVGSGDTDTQYF.

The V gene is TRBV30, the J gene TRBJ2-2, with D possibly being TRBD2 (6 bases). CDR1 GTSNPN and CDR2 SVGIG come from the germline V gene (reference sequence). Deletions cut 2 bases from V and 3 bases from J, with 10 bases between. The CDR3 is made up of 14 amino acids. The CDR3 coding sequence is TGTGCCTGGAGTTTCAGCGGGCACACCGGGGAGCTGTTTTTT. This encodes CAWSFSGHTGELFF.

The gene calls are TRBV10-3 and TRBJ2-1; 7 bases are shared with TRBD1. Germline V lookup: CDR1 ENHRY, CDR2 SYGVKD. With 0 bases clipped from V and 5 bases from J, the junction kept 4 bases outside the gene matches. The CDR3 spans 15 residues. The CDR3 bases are TGTGCCATCAGTGAGTCCCGGGACAGCAACAATGAGCAGTTCTTC. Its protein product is CAISESRDSNNEQFF.

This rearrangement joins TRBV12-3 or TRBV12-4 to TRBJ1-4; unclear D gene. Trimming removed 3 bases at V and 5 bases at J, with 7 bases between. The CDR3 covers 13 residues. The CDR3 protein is CASSFWQNEKLFF. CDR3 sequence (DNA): TGTGCCAGCAGTTTTTGGCAGAATGAAAAACTGTTTTTT.

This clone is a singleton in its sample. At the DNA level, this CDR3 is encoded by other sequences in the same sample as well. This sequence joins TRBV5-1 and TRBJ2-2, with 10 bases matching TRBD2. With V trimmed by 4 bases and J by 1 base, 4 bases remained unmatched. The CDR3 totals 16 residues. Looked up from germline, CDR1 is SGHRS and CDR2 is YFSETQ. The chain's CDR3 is CASSPRTSGNTGELFF. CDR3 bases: TGCGCCAGCAGCCCCCGGACTAGCGGGAACACCGGGGAGCTGTTTTTT.